This T cell receptor (beta chain) was recorded in a study of T cell repertoires in cytomegalovirus infection. Study-wide context: Shared public TCR beta signatures pointed to both CMV infection and a matching HLA type.

This clonotype was counted between two and nine times. Its antigen is unidentified. Study results and caveats: Individuals carrying CMV plus the relevant HLA were identified by cumulative frequency of public TCR beta families. Dominating the ex vivo response were TCR beta clonotypes that were CMV-specific and HLA-C-restricted.

This CDR3 is 14 amino acids long. The J segment lost 0 bases and the V segment lost 6 bases, leaving 4 bases of the junction unmatched. The germline V gene has CDR1 SEHNR and CDR2 FQNEAQ (reference sequence). Using its own MiXCR run on the reads, TCRdb lists one record per CDR3 protein. The table includes about 300,000 distinct CDR3 sequences, about 9.1% detected once. This sequence originates from a human donor in good health (CMV status not recorded). Some clones in this sample may be carry-over from other donors' samples. The sample was PBMCs. The V gene is TRBV7-9, the J gene TRBJ1-1, with 7 positions matching TRBD1. The DNA for the CDR3 is TGTGCCAGCAGGACGGACAGGTTGAACACTGAAGCTTTCTTT. This translates into CASRTDRLNTEAFF.